The 10 T cell receptor beta chains below come from one sample, sequenced in a study of tumor-infiltrating lymphocytes in primary liver carcinoma. Researchers drew blood RNA from unsorted whole blood and extracted germline DNA as well. A primer matching the constant region was used to make TCR beta cDNA from approximately 0.45 ug of total RNA. Construction of TCR beta libraries relied on three successive nested multiplex PCR rounds employing slightly modified ARM-PCR. TRBV1-TRBV30 forward primers paired with a C-beta reverse primer drove the first two PCR rounds, about 11 cycles each. TCRdb reprocessed the multiplex PCR reads with MiXCR, giving one entry per CDR3 protein. This sample has fewer than 250,000 distinct CDR3 sequences, with less than 65% found just once. Sequencing was performed on peripheral blood. The receptors were sampled from a woman aged 55-70 years with primary liver carcinoma and hepatitis B virus infection.

A remark on this clonotype: Possible read error: a much larger clone is one base away. This chain uses TRBV10-1 with TRBJ1-1; no reliable D call. CDR1 and CDR2 (germline): WNHNN, SYGVQD (reference sequence). The CDR3 totals 13 residues. The CDR3 loop reads CARSAARGTEAFF. In DNA, the CDR3 is TGCGCCAGGAGTGCCGCCAGAGGGACTGAAGCTTTCTTT.

The chain combines TRBV5-1 with TRBJ2-1, with 11 bases that match TRBD2. CDR3 length: 16 amino acids. The ends lost 4 bases at V and 9 bases at J; junction bases unmatched: 12. Germline V gene lookup returns CDR1 SGHRS and CDR2 YFSETQ. This CDR3 reads CASSKDRGLAASEQFF. As DNA, the CDR3 is TGCGCCAGCAGCAAGGACCGGGGACTAGCGGCTAGTGAGCAGTTCTTC.

The chain uses TRBV10-3 and TRBJ1-4; TRBD1 is a possible D gene (5 bases). Trimming pared 0 bases from V and 4 bases from J, leaving 9 bases between. Germline CDR1 is ENHRY and CDR2 is SYGVKD. This CDR3 region has 15 residues. The CDR3 DNA follows: TGTGCCATCAGTGAGTCGGGGGGTCTTAATGAAAAACTGTTTTTT. It yields the protein CAISESGGLNEKLFF.

This clonotype has a handful of counts. CDR3 DNA: TGTGCCAGCAGCTTAGAATGGGGGGGAGAGGACACCGGGGAGCTGTTTTTT. It is translated as CASSLEWGGEDTGELFF. V usage is TRBV7-8 and J usage is TRBJ2-2; 7 nucleotides line up with TRBD2. CDR3 size: 17 residues. CDR1 is SGHVS and CDR2 is FQNEAQ in the germline V gene. V dropped 1 base and J dropped 3; count of bases not matched to a gene: 8.

The chain combines TRBV5-1 with TRBJ2-3, with D hard to call. Trimming took off 1 base at V and 2 bases at J, with 11 bases between the two ends. The CDR3 covers 15 residues. Germline CDR1 SGHRS, CDR2 YFSETQ. CDR3 sequence: CASSLPFLSTDTQYF. The DNA for the CDR3 is TGCGCCAGCAGCTTGCCCTTCCTGTCCACAGATACGCAGTATTTT.

This clonotype appeared many times. This chain links TRBV5-4 with TRBJ2-2; 7 nucleotides agree with TRBD1. Germline V lookup: CDR1 SGHNT, CDR2 YYREEE (reference sequence). V shed 4 bases and J 1 base; nucleotides not matched to a gene: 7. CDR3 length: 16 residues. CDR3 region: CASSRGGAGNTGELFF. The CDR3, as DNA: TGTGCCAGCAGCCGAGGGGGCGCGGGGAACACCGGGGAGCTGTTTTTT.

The gene calls are TRBV7-9 and TRBJ2-7; D is unresolved. This CDR3 comprises 13 residues. CDR1 SEHNR and CDR2 FQNEAQ come from the germline V gene (reference sequence). With 1 base removed from V and 6 bases from J, the gap between germline ends came to 10 bases. Here the CDR3 DNA reads TGTGCCAGCAGCTTAGGATCGGTGGGCGAGCAGTACTTC. Amino acid sequence: CASSLGSVGEQYF.

Concerning this clonotype: At one end, the junction sequence differs from germline, possibly due to a read error. The chain links TRBV6-5 to TRBJ2-7; 8 bases map to TRBD1. This CDR3 is built from 14 residues. The germline CDR1 and CDR2 sequences are MNHEY and SVGAGI. The CDR3 nucleotides are TGTGCCAGCGGCCCCCGGGACAGGAGCTACGAGCAGTATTTC. This gives the protein CASGPRDRSYEQYF.

The chain employs TRBV7-8 and TRBJ1-2; D not certain. CDR1 and CDR2 from the germline V gene are SGHVS and FQNEAQ. This CDR3 region has 14 residues. Trimming took 0 bases from V and 4 from J, leaving 9 bases between them. The CDR3 bases are TGTGCCAGCAGCTTAGCAGGCATGGCCTATGGCTACACCTTC. Its protein product is CASSLAGMAYGYTF.

As for this clonotype: A clone one base away is much larger, so this may be a read error. The chain links TRBV6-2 or TRBV6-3 to TRBJ2-5; D is possibly TRBD2 (5 bases). The germline V gene encodes CDR1 MNHEY and CDR2 SVGEGT. Between the trimmed V and J ends, which lost 10 bases and 2 bases, there was a span of 14 bases. The length of the CDR3 is 13 residues. The CDR3: CATREMGQETQYF. CDR3 in DNA: TGTGCCACCCGGGAAATGGGACAAGAGACCCAGTACTTC.